Shown below are 2 T cell receptor beta chains from a single sample sequenced in a study of radiotherapy plus CTLA-4 blockade in lung cancer. Profiled with immunoSEQ multiplex PCR; TCRdb holds only in-frame clones, not every one. The sample lists around 31,000 clones, around 73% occurring once. This material consisted of peripheral blood, taken from a patient treated with radiotherapy plus ipilimumab. These receptors were taken from a human donor with non-small cell lung cancer who had stable disease on radiotherapy plus ipilimumab.

This clone appeared once. The gene calls are TRBV5-6 and TRBJ2-2; D not resolved. The CDR3 is 12 residues long. Trimming took 0 bases from V and 6 from J, leaving 3 bases between them. The germline CDR1 and CDR2 sequences are SGHDT and YYEEEE. CDR3 amino acids: CASSLDPGELFF. The CDR3, as DNA: TGTGCCAGCAGCTTGGACCCCGGGGAGCTGTTTTTT.

The DNA of the CDR3 is TGTGCCAGCAGCACCAGACAGGGAAAACAGCCCCAGCATTTT. It translates to CASSTRQGKQPQHF. The gene calls are TRBV6-5 and TRBJ1-5; 7 bases agree with TRBD1. This CDR3 is built from 14 residues. Germline CDR1 MNHEY, CDR2 SVGAGI. V was pared by 6 bases and J by 7 bases, with 9 bases of the junction left unmatched.